This TCR beta chain was recorded in a study of identical twins. General study points: Conclusions were drawn cross-sectionally by statistical analysis, without following the same donors. Weaker excess twin sharing was observed in beta out-of-frame sequences.

TCRdb re-analysed the 5' RACE reads in MiXCR, keeping a single row per CDR3 protein. This repertoire shows about 690,000 distinct CDR3 sequences, 20% to 25% found once; its top ten account for approximately 4.5%. Germline loops: CDR1 MNHEY, CDR2 SVGEGT. This CDR3 has 15 amino acids. The V and J ends lost 6 bases and 3 bases, in that order; junction bases with no gene match: 6. This clonotype was seen a handful of times. Its target is not known. The sample was also reused in another study, on T cells expressing NK-cell markers. That study adds: Dominance of the CD3+CD56-NKG2C+ fraction by these clonotypes also held in a handful of donors.

This receptor was identified in a woman aged 18-29 years in good health. Sample: PBMCs. The V and J genes are TRBV6-2 or TRBV6-3 and TRBJ2-1; 9 bases are shared with TRBD2. The CDR3 spells CASSLGLAFYNEQFF. CDR3 nucleotides: TGTGCCAGCAGCCTAGGACTAGCGTTCTACAATGAGCAGTTCTTC.